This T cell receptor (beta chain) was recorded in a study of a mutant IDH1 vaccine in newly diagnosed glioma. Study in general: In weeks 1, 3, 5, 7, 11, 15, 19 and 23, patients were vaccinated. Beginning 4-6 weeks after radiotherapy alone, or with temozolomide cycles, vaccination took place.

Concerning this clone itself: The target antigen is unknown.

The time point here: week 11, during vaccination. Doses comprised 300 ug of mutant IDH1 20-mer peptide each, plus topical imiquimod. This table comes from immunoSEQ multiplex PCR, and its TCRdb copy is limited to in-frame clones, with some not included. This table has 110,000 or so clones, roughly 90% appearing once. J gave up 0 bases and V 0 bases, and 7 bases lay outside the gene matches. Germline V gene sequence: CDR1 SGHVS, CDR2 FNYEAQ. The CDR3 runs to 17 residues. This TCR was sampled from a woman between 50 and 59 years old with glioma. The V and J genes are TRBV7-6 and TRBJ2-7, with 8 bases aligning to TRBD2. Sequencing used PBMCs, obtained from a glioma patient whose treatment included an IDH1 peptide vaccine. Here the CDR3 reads CASSLAVAGRGSYEQYF. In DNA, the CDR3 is TGTGCCAGCAGCTTAGCGGTAGCGGGGAGGGGCTCCTACGAGCAGTACTTC.